Listed below are T cell receptor beta chains from one sample, sequenced in a study of early T cells in non-severe SARS-CoV-2 infection. A single record per CDR3 protein comes from TCRdb applying MiXCR to the 5' RACE reads. The sample carries 57,000 or so distinct CDR3 sequences, around 6% recorded once. What was sequenced was whole blood. The receptor source for this set is an adult who was a healthcare worker with PCR-confirmed SARS-CoV-2 infection or an uninfected control (not recorded which). Both conserved end residues are trimmed from each CDR3. The D gene is left open where the match is weak. Expanded clones get a size class; other rows say once, few or many, or leave the size out.

V	J	D	size	CDR3
TRBV2	TRBJ2-1	-	many	ASSEARRV
TRBV5-1	TRBJ1-1	-	many	ASSLEGAAQAF
TRBV7-3	TRBJ2-2	-	-	ASSLTAGGELF
TRBV29-1	TRBJ2-4	TRBD2	-	SVEGLAGEGSIQY
TRBV6-1	TRBJ2-7	-	many	ASRRTQPYEQY
TRBV2	TRBJ1-5	-	many	ASKQGDGGRAQPQH
TRBV9	TRBJ2-3	TRBD2	-	ASSPERGGLADTQY
TRBV2	TRBJ2-1	TRBD2	many	ASSTGTSAYNEQF
TRBV2	TRBJ2-3	-	-	ASRLTGLETDTQY
TRBV6-5	TRBJ1-1	TRBD1	many	ASSPHVDVGGRAF
TRBV12-3/TRBV12-4	TRBJ2-4	TRBD2	-	ASSLRLAVRAKNIQY
TRBV12-3/TRBV12-4	TRBJ1-1	-	many	ASRFGGTEAF
TRBV7-8	TRBJ2-2	-	many	ASSSRRLGLEGTGELF
TRBV2	TRBJ2-3	-	many	ASRGTVRTDTQY
TRBV11-2	TRBJ1-1	-	many	ASSSTANTEAF
TRBV4-3	TRBJ2-7	-	-	ASSQDSLRGEQY
TRBV6-2/TRBV6-3	TRBJ2-7	TRBD2	-	ASSSIQPTSGRASFGEQY
TRBV4-1	TRBJ2-1	TRBD2	many	ASSQDLTSGVVREQF
TRBV5-5	TRBJ2-7	-	-	ASSSFDGGSEQY
TRBV7-6	TRBJ2-1	-	-	ASSLVSSYNEQF
TRBV24-1	TRBJ1-1	-	many	ATSDTRKAGSEAF
TRBV5-1	TRBJ1-2	TRBD1	many	ASSLGQGDGYT
TRBV5-1	TRBJ2-7	-	many	ASRGRDSLTLVASYEQY
TRBV20-1	TRBJ2-7	TRBD1	-	SARPGTGNYEQY
TRBV3-2	TRBJ1-2	-	many	ASSPEQGRANYGYT
TRBV20-1	TRBJ1-1	TRBD1	many	SARGEGTGATEAF
TRBV18	TRBJ1-2	TRBD1	few	ASSPIRDRVGTNYGYT
TRBV6-5	TRBJ2-1	-	few	ASSYSGQPYNEQF
TRBV4-3	TRBJ2-7	-	few	ASSQVRGYEQY
TRBV11-2	TRBJ2-1	-	few	ASSLVVSGTEQF
TRBV6-5	TRBJ2-7	-	-	ASSLASSYEQY
TRBV12-3/TRBV12-4	TRBJ2-3	TRBD2	few	ASSRLAGTNTQY
TRBV5-5	TRBJ2-5	TRBD1	few	ASSSTTTGGRETQY
TRBV11-2	TRBJ2-3	-	many	ASRSPGSDTQY
TRBV18	TRBJ2-3	TRBD1	many	ASSPGTGGPDTQY
TRBV6-2/TRBV6-3	TRBJ2-5	TRBD2	many	ASSFFREALETQY
TRBV5-1	TRBJ2-2	TRBD1	many	ASSKQTGGNTGELF
TRBV11-2	TRBJ2-3	-	-	ASSRGTDMDTQY
TRBV27	TRBJ2-7	-	-	ASKVRPADEQY
TRBV13	TRBJ2-1	TRBD2	many	ASRPTGTSVYNEQF
TRBV9	TRBJ2-7	TRBD2	-	ASSGGSGGSYEQY
TRBV19	TRBJ2-7	TRBD2	many	ASSGPPNYEQY
TRBV29-1	TRBJ1-1	-	many	SLTGRLRNTEAF
TRBV7-2	TRBJ2-1	-	-	ASSFGIYNEQF
TRBV5-6	TRBJ2-6	-	-	ASSLGVGANVLT
TRBV5-1	TRBJ2-7	TRBD2	-	ASSPLTSVSSYEQY
TRBV10-3	TRBJ1-6	-	-	AISEMRQMDNSPLH
TRBV20-1	TRBJ2-5	-	-	SARDTFAGSPLRETQY
TRBV20-1	TRBJ1-2	-	many	SASAAVSNYGYT
TRBV6-2/TRBV6-3	TRBJ2-2	-	many	ASSPPTQNTGELF
TRBV20-1	TRBJ1-3	-	many	SARAQGAGNTIY
TRBV6-6	TRBJ2-1	TRBD2	-	ASSGGAYNEQF
TRBV9	TRBJ1-2	-	many	ASSRPTDRIYGYT
TRBV25-1	TRBJ2-2	-	-	ASSATGELF
TRBV11-2	TRBJ2-1	TRBD1	few	ASSASGTDYNEQF
TRBV29-1	TRBJ1-4	TRBD1	-	SVEARTGNEKLF
TRBV20-1	TRBJ2-1	TRBD2	few	SVPMAGGGNEQF